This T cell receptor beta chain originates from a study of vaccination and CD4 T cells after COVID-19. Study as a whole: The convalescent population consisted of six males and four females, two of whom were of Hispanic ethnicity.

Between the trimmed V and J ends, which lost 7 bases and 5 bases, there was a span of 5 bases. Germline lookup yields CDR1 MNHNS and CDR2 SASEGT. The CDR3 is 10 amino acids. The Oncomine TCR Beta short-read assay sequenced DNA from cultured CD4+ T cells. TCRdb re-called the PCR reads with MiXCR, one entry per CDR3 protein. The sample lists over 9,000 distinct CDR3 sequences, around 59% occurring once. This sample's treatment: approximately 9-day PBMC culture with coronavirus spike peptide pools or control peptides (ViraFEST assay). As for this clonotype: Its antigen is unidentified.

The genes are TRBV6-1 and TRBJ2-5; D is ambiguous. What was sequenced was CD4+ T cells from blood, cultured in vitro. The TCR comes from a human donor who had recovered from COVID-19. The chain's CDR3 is CASNFETQYF. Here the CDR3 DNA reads TGTGCCAGCAACTTCGAGACCCAGTACTTC.